This T cell receptor (beta chain) derives from a study of blood T cells in healthy people across ages. Broader study findings: Diversity was higher, and naive CD4+ cells more numerous, in long-lived donors than in aged donors.

This clonotype has at least ten counts. Its antigen remains unknown. This CDR3 has 14 residues. Trimming stripped 3 bases from V and 3 bases from J, with 12 bases between. Germline lookup yields CDR1 DFQATT and CDR2 SNEGSKA (reference sequence). For the second PCR, which ran for about 7 to 11 cycles, a sample-barcoded 5' primer and a J-beta primer mix were used. Every molecule of cDNA carried a tag from a template-switch adaptor with 12 random nucleotides. TCRdb fed the 5' RACE reads into MiXCR, producing one record per CDR3 protein. The sample lists fewer than 750,000 distinct CDR3 sequences, 52% occurring once.

The chain is built from TRBV20-1 and TRBJ2-1, with D possibly TRBD2 on 5 matching bases. This clonotype originated in a woman over 75 in good health. The sequencing sample was made of blood. As DNA, the CDR3 is TGCAGTGCTAGCCGAGGGCCCAACTACAATGAGCAGTTCTTC. It encodes CSASRGPNYNEQFF.